This T cell receptor (beta chain) was sequenced for a study of blood T cell repertoires in COVID-19. Study background: There were acute and convalescent COVID-19 samples, and they came from the United States, Italy and Spain. The analysed material was cDNA or gDNA that came from T cells, B-cell-depleted T cells, or PBMCs.

Per the study methods: By means of reference gene primer amplification, nucleated cell counts were estimated. Sequenced by immunoSEQ multiplex PCR; TCRdb stores in-frame clones only, minus some. V and J calls and clone size are copied from that table; D and trimming were computed from the DNA. The profile shows about 80,000 clones, 78% of them singletons. The receptor was derived from a human donor in a cohort sampled during active COVID-19. The sample comprised peripheral blood.

The CDR3 DNA sequence: TGTGCCAGCAGCTTGGATCCCCAGGGAAGAGATACGCAGTATTTT. Translating it yields CASSLDPQGRDTQYF. The rearrangement joins TRBV5-6 to TRBJ2-3, with a tentative D call TRBD1 (5 bases). V was cut by 0 bases and J by 5 bases, with 13 bases left in between. Germline lookup yields CDR1 SGHDT and CDR2 YYEEEE. The CDR3 totals 15 residues.